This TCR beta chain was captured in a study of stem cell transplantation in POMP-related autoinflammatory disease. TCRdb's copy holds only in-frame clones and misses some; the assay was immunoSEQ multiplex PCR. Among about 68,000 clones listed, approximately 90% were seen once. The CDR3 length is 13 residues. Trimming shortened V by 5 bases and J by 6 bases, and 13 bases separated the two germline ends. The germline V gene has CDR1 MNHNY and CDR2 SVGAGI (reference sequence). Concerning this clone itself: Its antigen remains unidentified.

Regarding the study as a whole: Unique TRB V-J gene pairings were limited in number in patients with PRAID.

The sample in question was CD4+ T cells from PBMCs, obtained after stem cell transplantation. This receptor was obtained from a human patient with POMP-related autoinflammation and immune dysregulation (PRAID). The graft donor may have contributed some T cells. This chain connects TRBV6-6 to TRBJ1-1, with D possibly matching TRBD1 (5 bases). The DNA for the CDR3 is TGTGCCAGCAGTACAGGAACGGCGGCTGAAGCTTTCTTT. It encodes CASSTGTAAEAFF.